This TCR beta chain comes out of a study of human T cells and chemical hapten exposure. Overall study findings and caveats: Expanded TCRs clustered into significantly more large CDR3 similarity groups than controls, the analysis revealed.

About this clonotype: The antigen is not known.

The library put unique molecular identifiers onto individual cDNA molecules. One entry per CDR3 protein results from TCRdb running MiXCR on the RACE reads. The sample gives about 180,000 distinct CDR3 sequences, approximately 29% of which show up once; about 2.8% is in the top ten. The time point denotes: pre-sensitization, week 0. This sample's treatment: therapeutic diphenylcyclopropenone sensitization with weekly scalp DPC. Germline V gene sequence: CDR1 MDHEN, CDR2 SYDVKM. The CDR3 has 16 amino acids. The ends were cut back, 2 bases at V and 6 bases at J, with 17 bases in the middle. The sample consisted of whole blood, taken in connection with sensitization to the hapten diphenylcyclopropenone (DPC). The receptor was derived from a woman between 25 and 40 years old with alopecia areata. Some clones in this sample may be carry-over from other donors' samples. The V call is TRBV28, the J call TRBJ2-1; no reliable D call. DNA of the CDR3: TGTGCCAGCAGTTTAAGCGCCCTACAAGGGTCCAATGAGCAGTTCTTC. Translated, it gives CASSLSALQGSNEQFF.